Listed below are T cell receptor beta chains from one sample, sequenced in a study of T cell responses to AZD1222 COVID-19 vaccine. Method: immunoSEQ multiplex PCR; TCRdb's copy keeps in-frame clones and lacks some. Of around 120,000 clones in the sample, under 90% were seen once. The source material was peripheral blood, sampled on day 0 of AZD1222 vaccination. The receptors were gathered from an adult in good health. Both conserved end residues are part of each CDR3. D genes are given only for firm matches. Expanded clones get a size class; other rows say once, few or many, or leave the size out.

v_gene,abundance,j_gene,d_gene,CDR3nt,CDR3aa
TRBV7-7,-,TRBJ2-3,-,TGTGCTAGCAGCCAACAGGGTACAGATACGCAGTATTTT,CASSQQGTDTQYF
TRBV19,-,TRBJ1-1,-,TGTGCCAGTAGTCCCGGGCCGGGGAACACTGAAGCTTTCTTT,CASSPGPGNTEAFF
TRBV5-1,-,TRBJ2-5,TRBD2,TGCGCCAGCAGCCTTAGCGGGAGGGCCGAGAAGACCCAGTACTTC,CASSLSGRAEKTQYF
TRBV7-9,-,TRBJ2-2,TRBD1,TGTGCCAGCAGCAACTCCGGACAGGGGTCCGGGGAGCTGTTTTTT,CASSNSGQGSGELFF
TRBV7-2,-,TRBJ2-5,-,TGTGCCAGCAGCTCTCTCACATTGGAGACCCAGTACTTC,CASSSLTLETQYF
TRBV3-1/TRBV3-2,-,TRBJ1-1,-,TGTGCCAGCAGCCTCTCGACCCTGAAGGGGGGCGGTGAAGCTTTCTTT,CASSLSTLKGGGEAFF
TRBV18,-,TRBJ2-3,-,TGTGCCAGCTCACTTGCCGGGACCATATCAACAGATACGCAGTATTTT,CASSLAGTISTDTQYF
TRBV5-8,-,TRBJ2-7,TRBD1,TGTGCCAGCAGCTTGGCCGGGACAGGACTCTACGAGCAGTACTTC,CASSLAGTGLYEQYF
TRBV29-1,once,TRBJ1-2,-,TGCAGCGTTGAAATCGAAATTGGGGTCCATGGCTACACCTTC,CSVEIEIGVHGYTF
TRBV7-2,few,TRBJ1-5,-,TGTGCCAGCAGCCCCTCTAGCGGGTTCCGGCAGCCCCAGCATTTT,CASSPSSGFRQPQHF
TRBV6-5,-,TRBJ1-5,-,TGTGCCAGCAGCGAGACCCGTGGGCGTCAGCCCCAGCATTTT,CASSETRGRQPQHF
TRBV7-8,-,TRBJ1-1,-,TGTGCCAGCAGCCCCAGGACGGCCACTGAAGCTTTCTTT,CASSPRTATEAFF
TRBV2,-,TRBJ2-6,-,TGTGCCAGCAGGGACTCAGACTGGACTGGGGCCAACGTCCTGACTTTC,CASRDSDWTGANVLTF
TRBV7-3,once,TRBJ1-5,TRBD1,TGTGCCAGCAGCTTGACAGGGGAGAATCAGCCCCAGCATTTT,CASSLTGENQPQHF
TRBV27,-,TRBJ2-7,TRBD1,TGTGCCAGCAGTTTATACAGGGGGTACGAGCAGTACTTC,CASSLYRGYEQYF
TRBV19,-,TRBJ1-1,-,TGTGCCAGTAGTATGGGGCCGACTCTGAACACTGAAGCTTTCTTT,CASSMGPTLNTEAFF
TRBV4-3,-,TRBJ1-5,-,TGCGCCAGCAGCCAAGAGGGACACGCCAATCAGCCCCAGCATTTT,CASSQEGHANQPQHF
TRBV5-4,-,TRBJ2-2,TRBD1,TGTGCCAGCAGCCAAGTGAGGGGGCAGACCGGGGAGCTGTTTTTT,CASSQVRGQTGELFF
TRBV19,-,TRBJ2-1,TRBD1,TGTGCCAGTAGTATAACGGGGACAGCGACTTACAATGAGCAGTTCTTC,CASSITGTATYNEQFF
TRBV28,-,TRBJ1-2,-,TGTGCCAGCAGTTTTGGGGCGCATGGCTACACCTTC,CASSFGAHGYTF
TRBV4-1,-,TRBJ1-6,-,TGCGCCAGCAGCCAAGTCAGCGCAGGACTATCACCCCTCCACTTT,CASSQVSAGLSPLHF
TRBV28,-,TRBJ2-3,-,TGTGCCAGCAGACCCCCAGGGAGCCGAGAAGCAGATACGCAGTATTTT,CASRPPGSREADTQYF
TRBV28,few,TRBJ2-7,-,TGTGCCAGCAGTGGAGGGTTGGTCTCCTACGAGCAGTACTTC,CASSGGLVSYEQYF
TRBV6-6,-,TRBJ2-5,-,TGTGCCAGCAGCCGGGACTTCGAGACCCAGTACTTC,CASSRDFETQYF
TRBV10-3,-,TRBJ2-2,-,TGTGCCATCAGTGAGTCAAGGGGACCGAACACCGGGGAGCTGTTTTTT,CAISESRGPNTGELFF